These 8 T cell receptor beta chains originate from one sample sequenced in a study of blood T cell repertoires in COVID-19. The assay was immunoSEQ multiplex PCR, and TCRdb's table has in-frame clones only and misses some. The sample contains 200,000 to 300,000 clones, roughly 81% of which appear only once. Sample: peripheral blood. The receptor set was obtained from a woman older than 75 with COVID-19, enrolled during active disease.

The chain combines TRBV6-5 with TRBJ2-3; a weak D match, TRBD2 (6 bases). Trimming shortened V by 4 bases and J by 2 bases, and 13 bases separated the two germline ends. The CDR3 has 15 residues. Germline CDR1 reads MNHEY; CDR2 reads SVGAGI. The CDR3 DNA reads TGTGCCAGCAGTTCCCGTCGGGGGTCCACAGATACGCAGTATTTT. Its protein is CASSSRRGSTDTQYF.

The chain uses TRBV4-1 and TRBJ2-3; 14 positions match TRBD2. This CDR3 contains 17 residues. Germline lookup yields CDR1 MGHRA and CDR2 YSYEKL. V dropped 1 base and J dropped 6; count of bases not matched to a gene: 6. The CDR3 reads CASSQVLTSGGADTQYF. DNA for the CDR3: TGCGCCAGCAGCCAAGTGTTGACTAGCGGGGGGGCGGATACGCAGTATTTT.

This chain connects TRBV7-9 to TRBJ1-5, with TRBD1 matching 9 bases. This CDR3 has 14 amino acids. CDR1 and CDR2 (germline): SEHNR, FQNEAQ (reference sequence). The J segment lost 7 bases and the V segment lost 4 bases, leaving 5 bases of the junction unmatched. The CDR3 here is CASSSTGGKQPQHF. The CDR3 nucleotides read TGTGCCAGCAGCTCGACAGGGGGAAAACAGCCCCAGCATTTT.

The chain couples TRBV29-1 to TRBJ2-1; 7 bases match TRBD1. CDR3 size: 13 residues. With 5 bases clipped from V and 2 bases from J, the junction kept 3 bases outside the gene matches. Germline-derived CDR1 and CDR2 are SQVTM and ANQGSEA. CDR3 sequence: CSVQRGPYNEQFF. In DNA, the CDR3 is TGCAGCGTTCAAAGGGGGCCCTACAATGAGCAGTTCTTC.

The CDR3 is CASSSAIAGRGEQYF. CDR3 nucleotides: TGCGCCAGCAGCTCTGCTATAGCCGGGAGGGGAGAGCAGTACTTC. The chain joins TRBV5-1 to TRBJ2-7; 8 bases are shared with TRBD2. V lost 3 bases, J lost 7 bases, and 12 bases stayed unmatched. CDR3 length: 15 residues. Germline assignment: CDR1 SGHRS and CDR2 YFSETQ.

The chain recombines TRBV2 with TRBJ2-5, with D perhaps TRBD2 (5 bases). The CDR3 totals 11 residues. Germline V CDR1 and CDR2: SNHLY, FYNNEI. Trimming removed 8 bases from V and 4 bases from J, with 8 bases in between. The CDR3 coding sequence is TGTGCCAGCGCCAGCGGAGAGACCCAGTACTTC. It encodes CASASGETQYF.

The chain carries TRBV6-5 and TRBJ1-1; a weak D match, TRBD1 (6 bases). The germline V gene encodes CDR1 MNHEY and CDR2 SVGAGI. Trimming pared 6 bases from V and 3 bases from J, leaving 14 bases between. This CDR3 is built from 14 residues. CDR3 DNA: TGTGCCAGCAGCTTTGACAGGCGGGACACTGAAGCTTTCTTT. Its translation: CASSFDRRDTEAFF.

As DNA, the CDR3 is TGTGCCAGCAGTTTTCGGTCTAACTATGGCTACACCTTC. Translating gives CASSFRSNYGYTF. This chain uses TRBV12-3 or TRBV12-4 with TRBJ1-2; no reliable D call. CDR3 length: 13 residues. V lost 3 bases and J 0 bases, leaving 5 bases between the germline ends.